This TCR beta chain emerged from a study of beta chain features in type 1 diabetes. A single heparinised blood sample, averaging around 120 mL, was obtained per donor. A CD45RO/CCR7/CD25/CD127/CD95/CD27 panel sorted naive, central memory, regulatory and stem cell-like memory CD4+ cells. CDR3 length equals 11 residues. Germline CDR1 is MRHNA and CDR2 is SNTAGT. Trimming pared 0 bases from V and 13 bases from J, leaving 9 bases between. Sequencing targeted expressed TCRB transcripts, as all isolated RNA had been reverse transcribed. Using immunoSEQ multiplex PCR, the repertoire was profiled, and TCRdb retains in-frame clones only, with some absent. The data show some 400,000 clones, around 16% seen once. This clone was detected a few times.

The sequenced material came from naive CD4+ T cells from blood. This sequence joins TRBV6-4 and TRBJ1-2, with D unclear. This sequence was found in a woman in her late teens or twenties in good health. CDR3 sequence: CASSDSYWLTF. The CDR3 nucleotides read TGTGCCAGCAGTGACTCGTATTGGCTCACCTTC.